This TCR beta chain was sequenced during a study of blood T cell repertoires in COVID-19. Across the study: Specimens from acute and convalescent COVID-19 originated in the United States, Italy and Spain.

The germline CDR1 and CDR2 sequences are MDHEN and SYDVKM. With 3 bases removed from V and 5 bases from J, the gap between germline ends came to 10 bases. This CDR3 region has 13 residues. Authors' analysis steps: Estimates of nucleated cell counts were drawn from the amplification of reference gene primers. Assay used: immunoSEQ multiplex PCR; TCRdb lists only in-frame clones, some missing. From that table come the V and J calls and clone size; the DNA was used to work out D and trimming. The sample consists of roughly 250,000 clones, roughly four fifths of them appearing once. It was during active infection that Seattle patients were enrolled and then longitudinally followed.

Specimen: peripheral blood. The chain recombines TRBV28 with TRBJ1-2; tentative D call: TRBD1 (5 bases). This sequence was found in a person aged 65 to 85 with COVID-19, enrolled during active disease. Here the CDR3 DNA reads TGTGCCAGCAGTTTGTGGGGGGAATATGGCTACACCTTC. The encoded protein is CASSLWGEYGYTF.